The 5 T cell receptor beta chains given below trace back to one sample, sequenced in a study of cytomegalovirus exposure and HLA in healthy donors. With 60 Vbeta and 13 Jbeta primers, the PCR was carried out. Libraries were prepared by immunoSEQ multiplex PCR; TCRdb keeps only in-frame clonotypes and omits some of them. This sample's table reports about 190,000 clones. The sample comprised PBMCs. Receptors were obtained from a woman aged 25-40 years in good health and CMV-seropositive.

This chain joins TRBV21-1 and TRBJ2-5; the DNA was not used to check the table's D call, TRBD2. TRBV21-1 is reported as a pseudogene. This CDR3 region has 16 residues. The CDR3 DNA sequence: TGTGCCAGCAGTACTACTAGCGGGGAAGTTCAAGAGACCCAGTACTTC. Residues: CASSTTSGEVQETQYF.

The rearrangement links TRBV10-2 to TRBJ2-7; D perhaps matches TRBD1 (5 bases). The germline V and J ends were trimmed by 3 bases and 6 bases, with 12 bases remaining between them. The CDR3 has 13 amino acids. Germline V gene data show CDR1 as WSHSY and CDR2 as SAAADI. The CDR3: CASSEDSLFEQYF. CDR3 DNA: TGCGCCAGCAGTGAAGACAGTCTCTTCGAGCAGTACTTC.

V gene TRBV2 combines with J gene TRBJ2-7; D call uncertain. The CDR3 is 13 residues long. The germline V gene encodes CDR1 SNHLY and CDR2 FYNNEI. V gave up 2 bases and J gave up 0 bases, with 5 bases separating them. CDR3 nucleotides: TGTGCCAGCAGTGAAAAGAGCTCCTACGAGCAGTACTTC. It is translated as CASSEKSSYEQYF.

V usage is TRBV6-5 and J usage is TRBJ1-3; unclear D gene. Between the trimmed V and J ends, which lost 6 bases and 4 bases, there was a span of 13 bases. This CDR3 contains 14 residues. The germline V gene has CDR1 MNHEY and CDR2 SVGAGI. In nucleotides, the CDR3 is TGTGCCAGCAGCCCCGAGCCCCCCGGAAACACCATATATTTT. This sequence encodes CASSPEPPGNTIYF.

The chain uses TRBV6-1 and TRBJ2-7; D gene ambiguous. The CDR3 sequence is 12 residues long. CDR1 and CDR2 from the germline V gene are MNHNS and SASEGT. Trimming removed 1 base from V and 4 bases from J, with 5 bases in between. CDR3: CASSEGRYEQYF. The CDR3 DNA follows: TGTGCCAGCAGTGAAGGCAGATACGAGCAGTACTTC.